This TCR beta chain was found in a study of blood T cell repertoires in COVID-19. The sample holds a few counts of this clone. As processed by the authors: For nucleated cells, counts were estimated from reference gene primer amplification. This table comes from immunoSEQ multiplex PCR, and its TCRdb copy is limited to in-frame clones, with some not included. For V, J and clone size, that table is used; D and trimming come from the DNA. The sample consists of 250,000 to 300,000 clones, 88% of them appearing once. CDR1 and CDR2 (germline): SNHLY, FYNNEI. The CDR3 is made up of 14 amino acids. V was shortened by 4 bases and J by 3 bases, with 13 bases between the two germline ends.

Sequencing was done on a sample of peripheral blood. V usage is TRBV2 and J usage is TRBJ2-7; D is possibly TRBD1 (6 bases). This TCR derives from a woman aged 25 to 39 who had recovered from COVID-19. CDR3 sequence: CASSGVGQGYEQYF. The CDR3 DNA is TGTGCCAGCAGTGGAGTGGGACAAGGCTACGAGCAGTACTTC.